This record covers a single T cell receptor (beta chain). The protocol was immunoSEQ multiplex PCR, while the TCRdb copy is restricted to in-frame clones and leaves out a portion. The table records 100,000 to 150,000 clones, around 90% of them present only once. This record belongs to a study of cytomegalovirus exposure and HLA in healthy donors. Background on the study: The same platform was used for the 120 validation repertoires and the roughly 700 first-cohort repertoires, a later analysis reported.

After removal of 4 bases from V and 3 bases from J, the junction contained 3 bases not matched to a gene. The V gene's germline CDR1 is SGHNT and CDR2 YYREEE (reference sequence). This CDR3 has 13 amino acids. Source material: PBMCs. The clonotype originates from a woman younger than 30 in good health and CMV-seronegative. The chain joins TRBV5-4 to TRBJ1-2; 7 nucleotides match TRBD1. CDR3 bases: TGTGCCAGCAGCATCGACAGGGACTATGGCTACACCTTC. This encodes CASSIDRDYGYTF.